The 25 T cell receptor beta chains presented below share a single source sample, sequenced in a study of CD8 T cells in Susac syndrome. Random hexamers were used to reverse transcribe about 0.45 to 1 ug of RNA. TCRdb redid the calling of the immunoSEQ multiplex PCR reads with MiXCR, one entry per CDR3 protein. The sample has some 200,000 distinct CDR3 sequences; roughly 96% are singletons. The source material was CD4+ T cells from PBMCs. Receptor source: a human donor with multiple sclerosis.

This chain joins TRBV12-3 or TRBV12-4 and TRBJ2-1; TRBD2 matches at 9 bases. The J segment lost 8 bases and the V segment lost 6 bases, leaving 14 bases of the junction unmatched. This CDR3 is built from 16 residues. CDR3 sequence reads: CASSRRWGLAGHEQFF. The DNA for the CDR3 is TGTGCCAGCAGCAGACGCTGGGGACTAGCTGGGCATGAGCAGTTCTTC.

The V call is TRBV5-4, the J call TRBJ2-1; D is ambiguous. CDR1 and CDR2 from the germline V gene are SGHNT and YYREEE (reference sequence). V dropped 4 bases and J dropped 8 bases, with 13 bases sitting between them. The CDR3 covers 13 residues. CDR3 sequence (DNA): TGTGCCAGCAGCCCTTATCACACCGATGAGCAGTTCTTC. Encoded protein: CASSPYHTDEQFF.

The V gene is TRBV3-1, the J gene TRBJ1-2, with D possibly being TRBD1 (6 bases). Trimming stripped 0 bases from V and 8 bases from J, with 16 bases between. The CDR3 totals 15 residues. Germline V gene lookup returns CDR1 LGHDT and CDR2 YNNKEL (reference sequence). The CDR3 region has the DNA TGTGCCAGCAGCCAAGATCTCGGCAGGGGTTTGGGCTACACCTTC. Encoded protein: CASSQDLGRGLGYTF. Complete variable domain (other parts from reference TRBV3-1 and TRBJ1-2): DTAVSQTPKYLVTQMGNDKSIKCEQNLGHDTMYWYKQDSKKFLKIMFSYNNKELIINETVPNRFSPKSPDKAHLNLHINSLELGDSAVYFCASSQDLGRGLGYTFGSGTRLTVV.

The J gene is TRBJ1-2, the V gene TRBV27, with 9 bases aligning to TRBD1. Per the germline V gene, CDR1 is MNHEY and CDR2 is SMNVEV (reference sequence). J lost 4 bases, V lost 0 bases, and 6 bases had no gene match. The CDR3 loop spans 16 amino acids. The CDR3 here is CASSLSWGQGFYGYTF. The CDR3 DNA sequence: TGTGCCAGCAGTTTATCGTGGGGACAGGGCTTCTATGGCTACACCTTC.

The rearrangement uses TRBV6-5 and TRBJ1-6; tentative D call: TRBD1 (5 bases). The V gene lost 5 bases and the J gene lost 6 bases, with 17 bases spanning the gap. Per germline, CDR1 MNHEY and CDR2 SVGAGI. The CDR3 runs 16 residues. This CDR3 reads CASSPSRGAGNSPLHF. In DNA, the CDR3 is TGTGCCAGCAGTCCCTCGAGGGGCGCGGGTAATTCACCCCTCCACTTT.

The chain carries TRBV6-6 and TRBJ2-3, with 9 bases that match TRBD2. The ends lost 6 bases at V and 4 bases at J; junction bases unmatched: 8. CDR3 length equals 15 residues. CDR1 and CDR2 (germline): MNHNY, SVGAGI (reference sequence). CDR3 sequence: CASRLSGRWADTQYF. In nucleotides, the CDR3 is TGTGCCAGCAGACTTAGCGGGAGATGGGCAGATACGCAGTATTTT.

This chain's CDR3 is CSVAEGYTF. CDR3 DNA sequence: TGCAGCGTTGCTGAAGGCTACACCTTC. This chain connects TRBV29-1 to TRBJ1-2; no reliable D call. V gave up 4 bases and J gave up 8 bases, with 5 bases separating them. The CDR3 runs 9 residues. Germline CDR1 reads SQVTM; CDR2 reads ANQGSEA. The full variable domain, in which reference TRBV29-1 and TRBJ1-2 provide the parts outside the CDR3, is SAVISQKPSRDICQRGTSLTIQCQVDSQVTMMFWYRQQPGQSLTLIATANQGSEATYESGFVIDKFPISRPNLTFSTLTVSNMSPEDSSIYLCSVAEGYTFGSGTRLTVV.

The genes are TRBV20-1 and TRBJ2-1; D gene ambiguous. The germline V gene has CDR1 DFQATT and CDR2 SNEGSKA (reference sequence). V was trimmed by 0 bases and J by 6 bases, leaving 12 bases between them. The CDR3 totals 14 residues. The CDR3, as DNA: TGCAGTGCTAGAGATGGGGTCGCCTTCAATGAGCAGTTCTTC. It codes for CSARDGVAFNEQFF.

The chain employs TRBV20-1 and TRBJ2-1; a weak D match, TRBD2 (6 bases). V shed 7 bases and J shed 10 bases, with 8 bases lying between them. This CDR3 spans 9 amino acids. Germline V gene lookup returns CDR1 DFQATT and CDR2 SNEGSKA (reference sequence). The CDR3 DNA follows: TGCAGTGTAGCGGAAGAGCAGTTCTTC. Translating it yields CSVAEEQFF.

The gene calls are TRBV6-5 and TRBJ1-1; 9 bases are shared with TRBD1. The V and J ends lost 2 bases and 4 bases, in that order; junction bases with no gene match: 2. Germline V lookup: CDR1 MNHEY, CDR2 SVGAGI. The CDR3 contains 14 residues. CDR3 residues: CASSYRGQGTEAFF. The CDR3 DNA sequence: TGTGCCAGCAGTTACAGGGGACAGGGCACTGAAGCTTTCTTT.

The rearrangement links TRBV7-9 to TRBJ2-1, with D unclear. V was pared by 2 bases and J by 6 bases, with 5 bases between. Germline assignment: CDR1 SEHNR and CDR2 FQNEAQ (reference sequence). The CDR3 has 12 residues. CDR3 loop: CASSLFPNEQFF. CDR3 in DNA: TGTGCCAGCAGCTTATTTCCCAATGAGCAGTTCTTC.

This chain joins TRBV14 and TRBJ1-2; D gene ambiguous. Germline-derived CDR1 and CDR2 are SGHDN and FVKESK. The CDR3 loop spans 17 amino acids. Trimming stripped 0 bases from V and 4 bases from J, with 18 bases between. The CDR3: CASSQEEWASSVYGYTF. DNA of the CDR3: TGTGCCAGCAGCCAAGAAGAGTGGGCCTCCTCGGTCTATGGCTACACCTTC.

The chain uses TRBV20-1 and TRBJ2-3; D not resolved. The CDR3 covers 13 residues. V was pared by 0 bases and J by 7 bases, with 11 bases between. Germline V CDR1 and CDR2: DFQATT, SNEGSKA (reference sequence). The CDR3 DNA is TGCAGTGCTAGAGATCGACCGGGTCATACGCAGTATTTT. Amino acids: CSARDRPGHTQYF.

The chain joins TRBV29-1 to TRBJ1-1, with D maybe TRBD1 (6 bases). From germline, CDR1 is SQVTM and CDR2 ANQGSEA. Deletions cut 4 bases from V and 5 bases from J, with 14 bases between. This CDR3 is built from 13 residues. CDR3: CSVGGGSSTEAFF. In DNA, the CDR3 is TGCAGCGTTGGAGGGGGGAGTTCGACTGAAGCTTTCTTT.

V gene TRBV20-1 combines with J gene TRBJ2-3; the D gene is possibly TRBD2 (6 bases). Trimming pared 6 bases from V and 5 bases from J, leaving 21 bases between. This CDR3 has 15 amino acids. CDR1 DFQATT and CDR2 SNEGSKA come from the germline V gene (reference sequence). The CDR3 DNA is TGCAGTGCAACGCGACGAGAGACTAGTCTAGATACGCAGTATTTT. Translated: CSATRRETSLDTQYF.

This chain links TRBV13 with TRBJ1-2, with D perhaps TRBD1 (5 bases). The V gene's germline CDR1 is PRHDT and CDR2 FYEKMQ (reference sequence). This CDR3 is built from 14 residues. Trimming took off 5 bases at V and 8 bases at J, with 18 bases between the two ends. CDR3 amino acids: CASSPPGQGGGYTF. The CDR3 region has the DNA TGTGCCAGCAGCCCCCCCGGGCAGGGAGGCGGCTACACCTTC.

The J gene is TRBJ2-7, the V gene TRBV27, with 12 nucleotides matching TRBD2. Germline V gene data show CDR1 as MNHEY and CDR2 as SMNVEV (reference sequence). Unmatched junction bases numbered 14, after V lost 3 bases and J lost 2 bases. The CDR3 consists of 19 residues. CDR3 sequence (DNA): TGTGCCAGCAGTTTGTTGGGGTCTAGCGGGAGGGCCTACGCCTACGAGCAGTACTTC. It encodes CASSLLGSSGRAYAYEQYF.

V and J are TRBV23-1 and TRBJ2-3; D remains unclear. TRBV23-1 is an ORF for which the function is uncertain. V was clipped by 2 bases and J by 6 bases, with 9 bases between them. The CDR3 loop spans 13 amino acids. CDR3 nucleotide sequence: TGCGCCAGCAGTCAACTCGTGAGGGATACGCAGTATTTT. Amino acids: CASSQLVRDTQYF.

V and J are TRBV9 and TRBJ1-4; TRBD1 is a possible D gene (6 bases). V gave up 3 bases and J gave up 10 bases, with 28 bases separating them. The CDR3 extends over 18 amino acids. Germline V gene data show CDR1 as SGDLS and CDR2 as YYNGEE. This CDR3 reads CASSAGSFGGGRDRKLFF. In DNA, the CDR3 is TGTGCCAGCAGCGCCGGCTCTTTCGGGGGCGGACGGGATCGAAAACTGTTTTTT. Together with reference TRBV9 and TRBJ1-4, the CDR3 gives the full variable domain: DSGVTQTPKHLITATGQRVTLRCSPRSGDLSVYWYQQSLDQGLQFLIQYYNGEERAKGNILERFSAQQFPDLHSELNLSSLELGDSALYFCASSAGSFGGGRDRKLFFGSGTQLSVL.

This chain connects TRBV6-5 to TRBJ2-7, with 12 bases that match TRBD2. Per germline, CDR1 MNHEY and CDR2 SVGAGI. This CDR3 is 18 amino acids long. The J segment lost 2 bases and the V segment lost 2 bases, leaving 10 bases of the junction unmatched. The CDR3 spells CASSYELAGGRYPYEQYF. CDR3 DNA: TGTGCCAGCAGTTACGAACTAGCGGGAGGCCGCTACCCCTACGAGCAGTACTTC.

The chain couples TRBV20-1 to TRBJ1-2, with 9 bases fitting TRBD1. This CDR3 has 12 residues. With 2 bases clipped from V and 8 bases from J, the junction kept 3 bases outside the gene matches. Germline V gene data show CDR1 as DFQATT and CDR2 as SNEGSKA (reference sequence). Here the CDR3 DNA reads TGCAGTGCTAGAACAGGGGGCCAGGGCTACACCTTC. Its translation is CSARTGGQGYTF.

This sequence joins TRBV2 and TRBJ2-5, with 7 bases fitting TRBD2. The CDR3 covers 15 residues. V trimming: 8 bases; J trimming: 5 bases; junction bases outside the gene matches: 14. Looked up from germline, CDR1 is SNHLY and CDR2 is FYNNEI. For the CDR3, the DNA is TGTGCCAGCGCCCGAGCCCGACTAGCCCTGGAGACCCAGTACTTC. Translation: CASARARLALETQYF.

This chain connects TRBV15 to TRBJ2-7; possibly TRBD1 for D (5 bases). Germline lookup yields CDR1 LNHNV and CDR2 YYDKDF (reference sequence). The CDR3 extends over 16 amino acids. Trimming stripped 0 bases from V and 2 bases from J, with 14 bases between. CDR3 in DNA: TGTGCCACCAGCAGAGATTTGACAGTAGGGACCTACGAGCAGTACTTC. This sequence encodes CATSRDLTVGTYEQYF.

The chain recombines TRBV29-1 with TRBJ2-7; D not certain. In germline, CDR1 is SQVTM, CDR2 ANQGSEA. V gave up 3 bases and J gave up 6 bases, with 12 bases separating them. This CDR3 region has 12 residues. CDR3: CSVETTPSEQYF. CDR3 coding DNA: TGCAGCGTTGAGACGACCCCCAGCGAGCAGTACTTC.

The chain carries TRBV15 and TRBJ1-4; 9 bases are shared with TRBD1. Germline V gene sequence: CDR1 LNHNV, CDR2 YYDKDF (reference sequence). With V trimmed by 0 bases and J by 5 bases, 7 bases remained unmatched. The CDR3 loop spans 17 amino acids. CDR3 sequence (DNA): TGTGCCACCAGCAGAGATTCCTCGGGGACAGGGAATGAAAAACTGTTTTTT. Protein product: CATSRDSSGTGNEKLFF. Together with reference TRBV15 and TRBJ1-4, the CDR3 gives the full variable domain: DAMVIQNPRYQVTQFGKPVTLSCSQTLNHNVMYWYQQKSSQAPKLLFHYYDKDFNNEADTPDNFQSRRPNTSFCFLDIRSPGLGDTAMYLCATSRDSSGTGNEKLFFGSGTQLSVL.